This entry is about one T cell receptor beta chain. This clone's antigen is unknown. No qualities accompany the bases; no much larger clone lies one base away. The data derive from a study of PD-1 blockade in classical Hodgkin lymphoma (dated by TCRdb to the early 2020s). Describing the broader study: The study used TCR beta sequencing and CyTOF to define a peripheral blood immune signature of response to PD-1 blockade in classical Hodgkin lymphoma.

The sample's time point label, decoded: newly diagnosed, previously untreated cHL patient sample. PBMCs from patients with newly diagnosed, previously untreated classical Hodgkin lymphoma were sequenced as a comparison group for the relapsed/refractory trial patients. Peripheral blood was collected in 8 mL Vacutainer Cell Preparation Tubes, from which PBMCs were isolated by centrifugation and then cryopreserved. For CDR1 and CDR2, the germline V gene lists SGHRS and YFSETQ. Trimming costs V 0 bases and J 11 bases, and their ends lie 17 bases apart. There are 14 amino acids in the CDR3, from cysteine to phenylalanine inclusive. The kept DNA is CDR3 alone, 42 bases in frame from the first base. What the study reported, not specific to this receptor: Baseline TCR diversity was reported to be lower in newly diagnosed patients than in healthy donors, and even lower in relapsed/refractory patients. The study was limited to a single clinical trial cohort, and causes of repertoire differences, possibly disease activity or prior therapy, remained undefined.

The Qiagen DNeasy kit was used to extract genomic DNA both from unsorted PBMCs and from the negatively selected CD4+ and CD8+ fractions. Amplification of TCR beta CDR3 regions was done by immunoSEQ multiplex PCR with primers that anneal to V and J segments. A synthetic immune receptor repertoire was used to minimize amplification bias, and any residual bias was removed computationally once sequencing was done. The original methods were these. Repertoire diversity was quantified as the Shannon entropy index using custom Python scripts. Unsorted, CD4+ and CD8+ repertoires were analyzed separately, except for combined analyses in which CD4+ and CD8+ sequences were merged in silico. TCRdb re-hosts the immuneACCESS table, in-frame sequences only. Its copies lack some clones; in the studies checked, an unresolved V gene accounts for under half of them, and the cause for the rest is not known. V, J and clone size are taken as reported in that table, and D and trimming were inferred from the DNA itself. Recorded for this sample are under 80,000 clones; about 93% of them occurred a single time. The leading ten clones occupy about 2.5% of the sample.

Sequencing was done on a sample of peripheral blood mononuclear cells (PBMCs). The clonotype comes from a human donor with classical Hodgkin lymphoma. The V gene is TRBV5-1 and the J gene is TRBJ1-1; a confident D gene designation cannot be given. The nucleotide sequence reads as follows: TGCGCCAGCAGCTTGGGGCCAGAGCGGAGTAATGCTTTCTTT. It translates to CASSLGPERSNAFF.